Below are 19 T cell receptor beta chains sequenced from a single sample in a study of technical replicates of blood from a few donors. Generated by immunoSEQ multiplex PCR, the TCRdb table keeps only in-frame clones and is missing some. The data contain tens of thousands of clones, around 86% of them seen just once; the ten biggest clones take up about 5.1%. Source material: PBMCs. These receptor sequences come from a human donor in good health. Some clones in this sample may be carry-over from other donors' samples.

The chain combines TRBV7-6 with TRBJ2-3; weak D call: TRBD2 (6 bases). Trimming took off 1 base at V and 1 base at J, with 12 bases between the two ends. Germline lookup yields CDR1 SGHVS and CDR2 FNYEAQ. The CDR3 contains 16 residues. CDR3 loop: CASSLVPPGGTDTQYF. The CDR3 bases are TGTGCCAGCAGCTTAGTTCCACCGGGGGGCACAGATACGCAGTATTTT.

This CDR3 reads CAISTGNEQFF. As DNA, the CDR3 is TGTGCCATCAGCACCGGCAATGAGCAGTTCTTC. The V gene is TRBV10-3, the J gene TRBJ2-1; D not resolved. The CDR3 loop spans 11 amino acids. Between the trimmed V and J ends, which lost 6 bases and 6 bases, there was a span of 6 bases. Germline V lookup: CDR1 ENHRY, CDR2 SYGVKD.

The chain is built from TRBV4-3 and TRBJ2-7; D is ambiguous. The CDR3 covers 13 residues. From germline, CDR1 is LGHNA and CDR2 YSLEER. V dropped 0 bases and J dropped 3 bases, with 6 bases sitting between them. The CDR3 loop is CASSQETNYEQYF. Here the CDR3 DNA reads TGCGCCAGCAGCCAAGAGACAAACTACGAGCAGTACTTC.

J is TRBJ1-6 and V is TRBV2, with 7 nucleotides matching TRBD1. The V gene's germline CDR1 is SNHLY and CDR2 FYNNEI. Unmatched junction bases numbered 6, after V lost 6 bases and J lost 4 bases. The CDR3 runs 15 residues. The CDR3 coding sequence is TGTGCCAGCAGGGGGGACAGCCTGTATAATTCACCCCTCCACTTT. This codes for CASRGDSLYNSPLHF.

CDR3 protein: CASSAQGLVSTEAFF. CDR3 coding DNA: TGTGCCAGCAGTGCCCAGGGGCTAGTGAGCACTGAAGCTTTCTTT. This chain joins TRBV2 and TRBJ1-1, with D tentatively TRBD1 (6 bases). The CDR3 is 15 residues long. Looked up from germline, CDR1 is SNHLY and CDR2 is FYNNEI. The V end lost 4 bases, the J end lost 4 bases, and 16 bases lay between the germline ends.

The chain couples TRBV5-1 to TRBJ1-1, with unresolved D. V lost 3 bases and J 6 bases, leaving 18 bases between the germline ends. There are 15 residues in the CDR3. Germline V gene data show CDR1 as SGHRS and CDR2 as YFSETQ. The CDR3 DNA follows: TGCGCCAGCAGCTACCTGGAGGGATCTAGGTCTGAAGCTTTCTTT. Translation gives CASSYLEGSRSEAFF.

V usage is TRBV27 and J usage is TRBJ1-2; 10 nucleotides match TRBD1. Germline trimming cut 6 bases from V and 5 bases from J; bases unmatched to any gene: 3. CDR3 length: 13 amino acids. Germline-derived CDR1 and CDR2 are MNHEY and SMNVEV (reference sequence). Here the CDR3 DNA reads TGTGCCAGCAGCGACAGGGGGCAATATGGCTACACCTTC. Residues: CASSDRGQYGYTF.

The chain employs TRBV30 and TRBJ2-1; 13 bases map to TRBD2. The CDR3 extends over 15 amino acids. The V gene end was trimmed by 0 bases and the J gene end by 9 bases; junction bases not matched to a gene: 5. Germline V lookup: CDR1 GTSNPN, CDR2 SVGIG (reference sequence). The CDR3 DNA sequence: TGTGCCTGGAGTGTAGGGACTAGCGGGGTTGGTGAGCAGTTCTTC. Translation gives CAWSVGTSGVGEQFF. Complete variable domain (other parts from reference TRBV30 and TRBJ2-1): SQTIHQWPATLVQPVGSPLSLECTVEGTSNPNLYWYRQAAGRGLQLLFYSVGIGQISSEVPQNLSASRPQDRQFILSSKKLLLSDSGFYLCAWSVGTSGVGEQFFGPGTRLTVL.

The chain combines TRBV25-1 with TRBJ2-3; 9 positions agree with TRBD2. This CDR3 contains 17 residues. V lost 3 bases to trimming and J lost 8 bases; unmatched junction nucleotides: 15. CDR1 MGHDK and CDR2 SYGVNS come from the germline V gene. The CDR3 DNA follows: TGTGCCAGCAGTGATTGGCTGAGCGGGGGGACCTTTGGTACGCAGTATTTT. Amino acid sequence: CASSDWLSGGTFGTQYF. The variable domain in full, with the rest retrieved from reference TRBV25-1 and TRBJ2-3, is EADIYQTPRYLVIGTGKKITLECSQTMGHDKMYWYQQDPGMELHLIHYSYGVNSTEKGDLSSESTVSRIRTEHFPLTLESARPSHTSQYLCASSDWLSGGTFGTQYFGPGTRLTVL.

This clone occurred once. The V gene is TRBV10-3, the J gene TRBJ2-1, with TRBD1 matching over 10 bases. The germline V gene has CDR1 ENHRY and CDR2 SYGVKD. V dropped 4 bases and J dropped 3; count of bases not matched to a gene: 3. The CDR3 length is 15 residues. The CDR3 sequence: CAISGDRGGYNEQFF. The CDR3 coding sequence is TGTGCCATCAGTGGGGACAGGGGTGGCTACAATGAGCAGTTCTTC.

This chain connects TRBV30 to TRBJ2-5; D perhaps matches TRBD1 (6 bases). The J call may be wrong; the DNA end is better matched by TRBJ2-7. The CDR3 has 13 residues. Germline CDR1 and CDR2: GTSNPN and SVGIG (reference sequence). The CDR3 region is CAWSQQGVYEQYF. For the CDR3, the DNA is TGTGCCTGGAGTCAACAGGGTGTATACGAGCAGTACTTC.

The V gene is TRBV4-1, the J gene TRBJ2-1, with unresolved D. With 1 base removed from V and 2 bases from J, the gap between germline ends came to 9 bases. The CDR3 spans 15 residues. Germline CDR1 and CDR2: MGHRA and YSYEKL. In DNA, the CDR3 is TGCGCCAGCAGCCAAGCTGGCGGCCCCTACAATGAGCAGTTCTTC. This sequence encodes CASSQAGGPYNEQFF.

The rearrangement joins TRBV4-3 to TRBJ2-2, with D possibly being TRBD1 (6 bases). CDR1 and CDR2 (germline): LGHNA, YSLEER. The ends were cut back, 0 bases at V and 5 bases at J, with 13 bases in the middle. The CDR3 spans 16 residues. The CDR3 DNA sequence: TGCGCCAGCAGCCAAGAAACAGGGCTTGGGACCGGGGAGCTGTTTTTT. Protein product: CASSQETGLGTGELFF.

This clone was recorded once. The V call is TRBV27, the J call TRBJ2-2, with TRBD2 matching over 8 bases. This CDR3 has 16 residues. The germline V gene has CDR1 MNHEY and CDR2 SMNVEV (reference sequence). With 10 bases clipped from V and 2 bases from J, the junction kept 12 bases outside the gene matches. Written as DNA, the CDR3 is TGTGCCACACTTCCTTTAGCGGGGACTAACACCGGGGAGCTGTTTTTT. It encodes CATLPLAGTNTGELFF.

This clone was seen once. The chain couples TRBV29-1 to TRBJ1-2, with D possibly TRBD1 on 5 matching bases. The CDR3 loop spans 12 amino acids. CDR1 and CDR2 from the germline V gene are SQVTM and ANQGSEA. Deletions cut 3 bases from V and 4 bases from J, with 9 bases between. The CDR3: CSVDRQGYGYTF. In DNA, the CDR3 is TGCAGCGTTGATAGGCAGGGCTATGGCTACACCTTC.

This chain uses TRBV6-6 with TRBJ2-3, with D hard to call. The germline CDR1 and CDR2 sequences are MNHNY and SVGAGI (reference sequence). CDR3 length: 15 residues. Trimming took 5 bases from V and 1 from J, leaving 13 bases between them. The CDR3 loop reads CASSPPLGRTDTQYF. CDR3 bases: TGTGCCAGCAGTCCCCCTTTGGGCCGCACAGATACGCAGTATTTT.

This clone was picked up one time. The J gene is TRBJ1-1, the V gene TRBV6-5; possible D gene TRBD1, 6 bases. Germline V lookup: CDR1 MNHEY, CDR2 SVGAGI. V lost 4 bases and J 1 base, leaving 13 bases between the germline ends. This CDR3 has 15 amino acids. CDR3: CASSSAGAGNTEAFF. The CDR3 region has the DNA TGTGCCAGCAGTTCAGCAGGGGCCGGGAACACTGAAGCTTTCTTT.

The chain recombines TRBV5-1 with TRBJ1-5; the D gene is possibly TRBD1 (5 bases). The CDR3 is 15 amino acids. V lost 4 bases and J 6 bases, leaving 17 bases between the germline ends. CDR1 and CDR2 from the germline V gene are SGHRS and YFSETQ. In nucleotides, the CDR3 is TGCGCCAGCAGCCCCTCCGGGGGGAATGGTCAGCCCCAGCATTTT. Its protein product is CASSPSGGNGQPQHF.

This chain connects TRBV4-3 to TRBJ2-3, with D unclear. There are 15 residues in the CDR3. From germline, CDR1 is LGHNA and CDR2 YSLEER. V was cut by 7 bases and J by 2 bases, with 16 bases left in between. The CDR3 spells CASTRWAEVTDTQYF. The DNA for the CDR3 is TGCGCCAGCACACGTTGGGCCGAAGTCACAGATACGCAGTATTTT.